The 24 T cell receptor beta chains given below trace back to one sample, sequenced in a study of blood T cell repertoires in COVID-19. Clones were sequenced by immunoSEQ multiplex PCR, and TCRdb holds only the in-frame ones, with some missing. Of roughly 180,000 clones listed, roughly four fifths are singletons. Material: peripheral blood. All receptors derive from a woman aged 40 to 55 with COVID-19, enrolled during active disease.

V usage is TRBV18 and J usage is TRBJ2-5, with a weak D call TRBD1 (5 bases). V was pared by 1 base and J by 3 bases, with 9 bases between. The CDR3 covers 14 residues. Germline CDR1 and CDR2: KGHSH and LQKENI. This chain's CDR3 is CASSPRLGEETQYF. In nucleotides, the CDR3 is TGTGCCAGCTCACCACGATTAGGGGAAGAGACCCAGTACTTC.

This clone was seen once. CDR3 sequence: CASSADSTSGVTEAFF. CDR3 in DNA: TGCGCCAGCAGTGCCGATTCGACTTCAGGGGTCACTGAAGCTTTCTTT. The genes are TRBV10-1 and TRBJ1-1; perhaps TRBD1 as D (6 bases). Trimming took off 4 bases at V and 4 bases at J, with 19 bases between the two ends. CDR1 and CDR2 (germline): WNHNN, SYGVQD (reference sequence). The CDR3 contains 16 residues.

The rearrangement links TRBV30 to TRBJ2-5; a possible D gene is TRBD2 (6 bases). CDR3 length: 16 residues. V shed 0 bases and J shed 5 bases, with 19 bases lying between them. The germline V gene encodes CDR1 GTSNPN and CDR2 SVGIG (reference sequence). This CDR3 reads CAWSVRGAGPGETQYF. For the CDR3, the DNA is TGTGCCTGGAGTGTTCGAGGGGCGGGGCCCGGGGAGACCCAGTACTTC.

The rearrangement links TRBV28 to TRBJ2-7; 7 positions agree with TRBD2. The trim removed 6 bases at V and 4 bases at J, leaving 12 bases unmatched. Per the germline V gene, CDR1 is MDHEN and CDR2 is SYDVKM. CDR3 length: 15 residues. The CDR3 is CASSRPPAGVYEQYF. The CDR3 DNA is TGTGCCAGCAGCCGCCCACCGGCGGGAGTTTACGAGCAGTACTTC. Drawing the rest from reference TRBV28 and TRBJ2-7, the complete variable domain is DVKVTQSSRYLVKRTGEKVFLECVQDMDHENMFWYRQDPGLGLRLIYFSYDVKMKEKGDIPEGYSVSREKKERFSLILESASTNQTSMYLCASSRPPAGVYEQYFGPGTRLTVT.

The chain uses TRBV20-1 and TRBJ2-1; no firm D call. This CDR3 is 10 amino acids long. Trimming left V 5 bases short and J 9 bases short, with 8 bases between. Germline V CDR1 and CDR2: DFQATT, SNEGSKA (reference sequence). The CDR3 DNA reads TGCAGTGCTGCAGATGTTGAGCAGTTCTTC. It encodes CSAADVEQFF.

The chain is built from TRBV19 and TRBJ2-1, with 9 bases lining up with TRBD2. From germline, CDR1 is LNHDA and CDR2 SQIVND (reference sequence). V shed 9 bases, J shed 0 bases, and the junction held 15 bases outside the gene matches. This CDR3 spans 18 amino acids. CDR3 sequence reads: CASGGSGLAGTSYNEQFF. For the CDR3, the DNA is TGTGCCAGCGGAGGTAGCGGGCTAGCGGGAACCTCCTACAATGAGCAGTTCTTC. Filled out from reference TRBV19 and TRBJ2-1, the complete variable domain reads DGGITQSPKYLFRKEGQNVTLSCEQNLNHDAMYWYRQDPGQGLRLIYYSQIVNDFQKGDIAEGYSVSREKKESFPLTVTSAQKNPTAFYLCASGGSGLAGTSYNEQFFGPGTRLTVL.

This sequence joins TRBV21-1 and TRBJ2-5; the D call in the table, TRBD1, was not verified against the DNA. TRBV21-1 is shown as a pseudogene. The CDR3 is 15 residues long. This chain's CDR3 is CASRTFWGQGETQYF. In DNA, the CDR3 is TGTGCCAGCAGGACCTTCTGGGGACAGGGAGAGACCCAGTACTTC.

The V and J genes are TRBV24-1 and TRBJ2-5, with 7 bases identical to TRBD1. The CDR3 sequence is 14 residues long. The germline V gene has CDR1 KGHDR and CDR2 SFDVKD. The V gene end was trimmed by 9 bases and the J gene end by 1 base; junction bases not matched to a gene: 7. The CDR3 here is CATASGQTQETQYF. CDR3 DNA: TGTGCCACCGCTTCGGGACAGACCCAAGAGACCCAGTACTTC.

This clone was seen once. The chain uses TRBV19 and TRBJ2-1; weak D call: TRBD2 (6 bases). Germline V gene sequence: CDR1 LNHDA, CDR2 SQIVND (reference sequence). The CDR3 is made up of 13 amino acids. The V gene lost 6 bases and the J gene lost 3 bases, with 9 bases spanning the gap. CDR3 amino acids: CASSGGNYNEQFF. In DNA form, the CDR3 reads TGTGCCAGTAGCGGGGGAAACTACAATGAGCAGTTCTTC. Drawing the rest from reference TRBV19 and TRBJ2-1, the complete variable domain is DGGITQSPKYLFRKEGQNVTLSCEQNLNHDAMYWYRQDPGQGLRLIYYSQIVNDFQKGDIAEGYSVSREKKESFPLTVTSAQKNPTAFYLCASSGGNYNEQFFGPGTRLTVL.

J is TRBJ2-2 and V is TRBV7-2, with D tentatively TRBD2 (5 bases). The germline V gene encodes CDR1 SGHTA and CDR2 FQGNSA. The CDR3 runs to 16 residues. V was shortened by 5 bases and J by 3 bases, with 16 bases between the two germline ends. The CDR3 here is CASSPPGSVYTGELFF. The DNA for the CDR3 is TGTGCCAGCAGCCCCCCGGGGTCCGTATACACCGGGGAGCTGTTTTTT.

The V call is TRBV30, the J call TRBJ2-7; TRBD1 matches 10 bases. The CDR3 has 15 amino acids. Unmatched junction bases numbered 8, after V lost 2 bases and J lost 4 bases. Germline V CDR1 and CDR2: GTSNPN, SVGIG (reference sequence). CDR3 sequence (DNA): TGTGCCTGGAGTAGGGGACAGGGGCTTATATACGAGCAGTACTTC. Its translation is CAWSRGQGLIYEQYF.

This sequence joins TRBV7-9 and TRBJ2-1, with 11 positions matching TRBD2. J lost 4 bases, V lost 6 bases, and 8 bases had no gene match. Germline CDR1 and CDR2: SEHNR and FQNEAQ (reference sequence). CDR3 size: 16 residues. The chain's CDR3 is CASRSETSGAYNEQFF. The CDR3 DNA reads TGTGCCAGCAGGTCAGAGACTAGCGGGGCTTACAATGAGCAGTTCTTC.

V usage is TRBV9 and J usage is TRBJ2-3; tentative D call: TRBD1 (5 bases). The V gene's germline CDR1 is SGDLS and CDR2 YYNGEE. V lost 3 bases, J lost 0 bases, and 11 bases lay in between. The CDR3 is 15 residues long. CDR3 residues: CASSAQGYSTDTQYF. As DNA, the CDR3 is TGTGCCAGCAGCGCCCAGGGATATAGCACAGATACGCAGTATTTT.

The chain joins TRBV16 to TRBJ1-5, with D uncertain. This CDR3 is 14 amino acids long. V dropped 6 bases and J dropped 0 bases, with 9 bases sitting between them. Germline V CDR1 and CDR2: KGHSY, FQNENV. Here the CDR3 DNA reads TGTGCCAGCAGTCCCAGGAATAGCAATCAGCCCCAGCATTTT. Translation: CASSPRNSNQPQHF.

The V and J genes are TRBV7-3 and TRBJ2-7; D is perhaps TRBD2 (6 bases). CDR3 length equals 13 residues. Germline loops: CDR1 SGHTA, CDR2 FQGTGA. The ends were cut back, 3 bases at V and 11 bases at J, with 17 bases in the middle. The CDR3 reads CASSLGMQGLKYV. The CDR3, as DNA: TGTGCCAGCAGCTTGGGAATGCAGGGACTGAAGTACGTC.

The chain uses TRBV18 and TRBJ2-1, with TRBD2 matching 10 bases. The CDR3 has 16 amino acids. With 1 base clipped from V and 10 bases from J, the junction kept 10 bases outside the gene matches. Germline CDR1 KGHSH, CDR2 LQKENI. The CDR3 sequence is CASSPLSLAGVGEQFF. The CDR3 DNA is TGTGCCAGCTCACCACTCTCGCTAGCGGGAGTTGGGGAGCAGTTCTTC.

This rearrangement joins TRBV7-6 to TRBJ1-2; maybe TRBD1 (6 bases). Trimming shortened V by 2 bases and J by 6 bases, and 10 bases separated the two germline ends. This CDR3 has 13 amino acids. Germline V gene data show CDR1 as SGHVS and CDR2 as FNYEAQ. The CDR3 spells CASSLLRGNGYTF. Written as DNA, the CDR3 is TGTGCCAGCAGCTTACTCAGGGGCAATGGCTACACCTTC.

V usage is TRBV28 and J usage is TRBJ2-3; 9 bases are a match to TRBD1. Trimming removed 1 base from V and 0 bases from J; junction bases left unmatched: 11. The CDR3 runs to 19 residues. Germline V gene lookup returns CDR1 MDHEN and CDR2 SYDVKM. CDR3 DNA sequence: TGTGCCAGCAGTTTATACAGCAACACCGGGACAGGGAGCACAGATACGCAGTATTTT. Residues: CASSLYSNTGTGSTDTQYF.

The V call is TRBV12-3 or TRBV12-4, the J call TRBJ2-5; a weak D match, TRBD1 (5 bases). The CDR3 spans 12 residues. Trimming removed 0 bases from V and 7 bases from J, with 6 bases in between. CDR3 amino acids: CASSLAQGTQYF. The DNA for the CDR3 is TGTGCCAGCAGTTTAGCCCAGGGGACCCAGTACTTC.

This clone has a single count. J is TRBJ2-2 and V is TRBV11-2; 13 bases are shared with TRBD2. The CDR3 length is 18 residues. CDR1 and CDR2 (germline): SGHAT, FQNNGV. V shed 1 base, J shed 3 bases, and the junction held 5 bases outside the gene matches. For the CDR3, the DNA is TGTGCCAGCAGCTTAGGAATACTAGCGGGGGGGCACACCGGGGAGCTGTTTTTT. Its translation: CASSLGILAGGHTGELFF.

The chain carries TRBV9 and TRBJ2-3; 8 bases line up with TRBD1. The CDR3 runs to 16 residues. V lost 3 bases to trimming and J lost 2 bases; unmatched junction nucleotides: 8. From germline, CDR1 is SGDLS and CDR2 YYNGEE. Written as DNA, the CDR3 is TGTGCCAGCAGCGAAAAACCGGGACAGGACACAGATACGCAGTATTTT. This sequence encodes CASSEKPGQDTDTQYF.

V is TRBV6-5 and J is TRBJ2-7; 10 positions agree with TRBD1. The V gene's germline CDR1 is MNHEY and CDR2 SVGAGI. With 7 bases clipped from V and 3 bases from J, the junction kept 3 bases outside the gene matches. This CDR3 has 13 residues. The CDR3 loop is CASTRTGGYEQYF. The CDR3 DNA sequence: TGTGCCAGCACCCGGACAGGGGGCTACGAGCAGTACTTC.

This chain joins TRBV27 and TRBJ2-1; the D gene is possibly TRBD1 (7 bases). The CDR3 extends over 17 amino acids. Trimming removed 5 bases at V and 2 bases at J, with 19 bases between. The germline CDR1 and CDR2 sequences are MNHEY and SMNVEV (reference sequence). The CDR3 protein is CASSLKKGAGPYNEQFF. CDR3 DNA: TGTGCCAGCAGTCTAAAAAAGGGGGCGGGGCCCTACAATGAGCAGTTCTTC.

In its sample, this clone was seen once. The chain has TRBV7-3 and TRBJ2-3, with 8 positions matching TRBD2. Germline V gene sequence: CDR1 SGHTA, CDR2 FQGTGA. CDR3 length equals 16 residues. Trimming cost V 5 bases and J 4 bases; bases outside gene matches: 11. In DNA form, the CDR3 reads TGTGCCAGCAGCCCCCTCCCGGGGGGGGCCCCAGATACGCAGTATTTT. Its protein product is CASSPLPGGAPDTQYF.